This T cell receptor (beta chain) came from a study of human T cells and chemical hapten exposure. The study's findings and limits: TCRs whose frequency exceeded 1 in 1000 remained the same following DPC sensitization.

This clonotype was found many times. The antigen remains unidentified. Unique molecular identifiers were linked by the library to individual cDNA molecules. MiXCR, run by TCRdb on the RACE reads, gives a single entry per CDR3 protein. The table records some 46,000 distinct CDR3 sequences, about 4.5% of them present only once. Described time point: healthy volunteer bleed at 2 weeks. The authors' total RNA extraction used unfractionated whole blood. This CDR3 has 17 amino acids. Germline V CDR1 and CDR2: LGHNA, YNFKEQ. V lost 0 bases and J lost 1, with 14 bases in between. V gene TRBV4-2 combines with J gene TRBJ2-3; D unclear. Material for sequencing was whole blood. The receptor was isolated from a female donor in good health. Some clones in this sample may be carry-over from other donors' samples. Here the CDR3 reads CASSQDPPRLGTDTQYF. The CDR3 DNA is TGTGCCAGCAGCCAAGACCCCCCTCGGCTTGGCACAGATACGCAGTATTTT.